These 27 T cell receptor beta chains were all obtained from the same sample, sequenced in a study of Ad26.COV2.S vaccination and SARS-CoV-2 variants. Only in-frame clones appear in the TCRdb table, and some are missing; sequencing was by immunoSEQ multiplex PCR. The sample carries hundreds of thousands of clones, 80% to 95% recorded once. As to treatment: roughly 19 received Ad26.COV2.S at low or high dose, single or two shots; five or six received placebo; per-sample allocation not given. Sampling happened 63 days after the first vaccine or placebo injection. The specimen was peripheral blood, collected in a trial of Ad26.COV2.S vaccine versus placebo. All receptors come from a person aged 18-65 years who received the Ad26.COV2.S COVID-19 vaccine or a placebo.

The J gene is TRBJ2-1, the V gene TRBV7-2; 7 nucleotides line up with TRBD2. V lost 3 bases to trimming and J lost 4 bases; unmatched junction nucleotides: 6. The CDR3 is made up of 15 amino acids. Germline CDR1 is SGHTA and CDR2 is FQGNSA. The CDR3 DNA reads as TGTGCCAGCAGCTTGCTAGCGGTTGGTTACAATGAGCAGTTCTTC. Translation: CASSLLAVGYNEQFF.

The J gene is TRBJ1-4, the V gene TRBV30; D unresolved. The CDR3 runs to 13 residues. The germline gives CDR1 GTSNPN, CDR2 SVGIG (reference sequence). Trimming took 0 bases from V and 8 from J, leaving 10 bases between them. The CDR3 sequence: CAWSVSSGEKLFF. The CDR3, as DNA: TGTGCCTGGAGTGTAAGCAGCGGGGAAAAACTGTTTTTT.

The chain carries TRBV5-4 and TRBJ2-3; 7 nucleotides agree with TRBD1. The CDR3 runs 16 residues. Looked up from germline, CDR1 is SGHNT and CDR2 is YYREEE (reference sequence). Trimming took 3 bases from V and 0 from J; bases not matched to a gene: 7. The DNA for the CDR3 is TGTGCCAGCAGCTCGACAGGGACGTTTAGCACAGATACGCAGTATTTT. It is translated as CASSSTGTFSTDTQYF.

In DNA form, the CDR3 reads TGTGCCAGCAGCGCCCCGACAGCCACCACAGATACGCAGTATTTT. It encodes CASSAPTATTDTQYF. The chain couples TRBV9 to TRBJ2-3; the D gene is possibly TRBD1 (5 bases). Germline CDR1 reads SGDLS; CDR2 reads YYNGEE. This CDR3 comprises 15 residues. V was clipped by 3 bases and J by 2 bases, with 13 bases between them.

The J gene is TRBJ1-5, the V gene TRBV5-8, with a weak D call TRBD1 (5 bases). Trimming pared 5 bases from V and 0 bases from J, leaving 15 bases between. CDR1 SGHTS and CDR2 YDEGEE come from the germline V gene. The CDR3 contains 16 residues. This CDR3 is CASSQEWGYSNQPQHF. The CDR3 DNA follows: TGTGCCAGCAGTCAGGAGTGGGGGTATAGCAATCAGCCCCAGCATTTT.

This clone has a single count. For the CDR3, the DNA is TGCGCCAGCAGCTTGAGCTTCCGGGCACAAGAGACCCAGTACTTC. Translated, it gives CASSLSFRAQETQYF. The chain uses TRBV5-1 and TRBJ2-5; D is undetermined. Trimming shortened V by 1 base and J by 2 bases, and 12 bases separated the two germline ends. The CDR3 is 15 amino acids. CDR1 and CDR2 from the germline V gene are SGHRS and YFSETQ.

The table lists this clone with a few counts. The CDR3 region has the DNA TGTGCCATCAGTGGGGGTAGCGGGGGGCTTTCCTACAATGAGCAGTTCTTC. This gives the protein CAISGGSGGLSYNEQFF. The rearrangement uses TRBV10-3 and TRBJ2-1; TRBD2 matches 10 bases. The CDR3 is 17 amino acids. The trim removed 4 bases at V and 1 base at J, leaving 7 bases unmatched. Germline V CDR1 and CDR2: ENHRY, SYGVKD.

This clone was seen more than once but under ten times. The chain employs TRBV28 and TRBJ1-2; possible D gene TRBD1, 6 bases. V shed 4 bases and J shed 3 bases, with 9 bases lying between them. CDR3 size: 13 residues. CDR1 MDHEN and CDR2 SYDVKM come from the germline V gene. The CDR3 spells CASSSNRDYGYTF. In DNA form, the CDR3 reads TGTGCCAGCAGTTCAAACAGGGACTATGGCTACACCTTC.

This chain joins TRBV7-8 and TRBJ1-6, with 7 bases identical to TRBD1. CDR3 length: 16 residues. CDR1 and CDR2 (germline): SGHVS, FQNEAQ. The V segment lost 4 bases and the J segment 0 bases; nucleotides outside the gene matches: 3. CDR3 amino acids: CASSSTGSSYNSPLHF. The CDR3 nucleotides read TGTGCCAGCAGCTCGACAGGGAGCTCCTATAATTCACCCCTCCACTTT.

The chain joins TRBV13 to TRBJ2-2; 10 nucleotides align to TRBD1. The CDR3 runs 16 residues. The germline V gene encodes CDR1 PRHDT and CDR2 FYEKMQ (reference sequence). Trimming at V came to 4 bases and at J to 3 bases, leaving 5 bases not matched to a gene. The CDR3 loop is CASSSKTGGYTGELFF. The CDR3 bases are TGTGCCAGCAGCTCAAAGACAGGGGGCTACACCGGGGAGCTGTTTTTT. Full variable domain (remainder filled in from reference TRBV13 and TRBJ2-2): AAGVIQSPRHLIKEKRETATLKCYPIPRHDTVYWYQQGPGQDPQFLISFYEKMQSDKGSIPDRFSAQQFSDYHSELNMSSLELGDSALYFCASSSKTGGYTGELFFGEGSRLTVL.

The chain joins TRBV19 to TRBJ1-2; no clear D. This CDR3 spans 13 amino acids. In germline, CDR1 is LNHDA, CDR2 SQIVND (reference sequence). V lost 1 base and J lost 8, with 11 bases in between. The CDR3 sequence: CASSIGGSDGYTF. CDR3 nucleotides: TGTGCCAGTAGTATAGGAGGGTCTGACGGCTACACCTTC.

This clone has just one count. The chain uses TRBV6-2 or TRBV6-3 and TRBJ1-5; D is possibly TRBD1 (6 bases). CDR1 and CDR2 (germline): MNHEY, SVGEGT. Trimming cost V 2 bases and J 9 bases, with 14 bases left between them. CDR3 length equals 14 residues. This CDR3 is CASSYPPTGSPQHF. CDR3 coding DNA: TGTGCCAGCAGTTACCCCCCAACAGGGTCGCCCCAGCATTTT.

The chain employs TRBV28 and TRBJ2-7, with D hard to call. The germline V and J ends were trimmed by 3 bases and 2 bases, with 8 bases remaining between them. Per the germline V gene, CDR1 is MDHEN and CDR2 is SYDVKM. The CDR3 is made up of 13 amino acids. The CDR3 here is CASSFSETYEQYF. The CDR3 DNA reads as TGTGCCAGCAGTTTCTCAGAGACCTACGAGCAGTACTTC.

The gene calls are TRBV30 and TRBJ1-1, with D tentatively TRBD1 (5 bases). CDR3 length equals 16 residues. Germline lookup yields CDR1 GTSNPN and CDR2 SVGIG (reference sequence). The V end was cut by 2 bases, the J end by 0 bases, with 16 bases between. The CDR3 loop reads CAWSSFGQYMNTEAFF. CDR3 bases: TGTGCCTGGAGTAGTTTCGGACAATACATGAACACTGAAGCTTTCTTT.

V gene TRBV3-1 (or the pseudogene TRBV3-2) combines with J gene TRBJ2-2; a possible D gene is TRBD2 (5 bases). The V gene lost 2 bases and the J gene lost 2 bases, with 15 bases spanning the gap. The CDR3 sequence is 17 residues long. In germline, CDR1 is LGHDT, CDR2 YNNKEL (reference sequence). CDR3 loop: CASSQSHGVGNTGELFF. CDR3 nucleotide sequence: TGTGCCAGCAGCCAATCCCACGGGGTAGGAAACACCGGGGAGCTGTTTTTT.

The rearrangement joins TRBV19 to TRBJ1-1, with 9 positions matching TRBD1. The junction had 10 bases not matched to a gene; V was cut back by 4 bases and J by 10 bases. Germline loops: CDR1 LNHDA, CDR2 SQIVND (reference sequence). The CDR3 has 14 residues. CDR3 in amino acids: CASSTRQGEAGAFF. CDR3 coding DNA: TGTGCCAGTAGTACCCGACAGGGGGAAGCTGGAGCTTTCTTT.

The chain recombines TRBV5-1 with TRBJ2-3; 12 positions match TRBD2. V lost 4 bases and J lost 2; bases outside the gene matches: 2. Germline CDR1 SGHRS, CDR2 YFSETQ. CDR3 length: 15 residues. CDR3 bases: TGCGCCAGCAGCCCTAGCGGGGGGGACACAGATACGCAGTATTTT. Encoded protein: CASSPSGGDTDTQYF.

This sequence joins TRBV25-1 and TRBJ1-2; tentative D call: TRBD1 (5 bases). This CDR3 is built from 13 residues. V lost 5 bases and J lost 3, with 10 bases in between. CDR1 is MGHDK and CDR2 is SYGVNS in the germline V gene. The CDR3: CASSHAGHYGYTF. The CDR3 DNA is TGTGCCAGCAGTCATGCAGGGCACTATGGCTACACCTTC.

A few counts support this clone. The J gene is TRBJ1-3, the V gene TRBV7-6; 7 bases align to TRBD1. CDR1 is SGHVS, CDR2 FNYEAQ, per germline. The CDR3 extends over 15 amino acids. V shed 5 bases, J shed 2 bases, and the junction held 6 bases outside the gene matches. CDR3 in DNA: TGTGCCAGCAGCGGTATGGGGACAGCTGGAAACACCATATATTTT. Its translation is CASSGMGTAGNTIYF.

DNA of the CDR3: TGTGCCAGCAGCCAGGAGAAGATTAACTATGGCTACACCTTC. Its protein is CASSQEKINYGYTF. The chain recombines TRBV11-2 with TRBJ1-2; no clear D gene. The germline V gene has CDR1 SGHAT and CDR2 FQNNGV. V lost 5 bases and J 1 base, leaving 11 bases between the germline ends. The CDR3 covers 14 residues.

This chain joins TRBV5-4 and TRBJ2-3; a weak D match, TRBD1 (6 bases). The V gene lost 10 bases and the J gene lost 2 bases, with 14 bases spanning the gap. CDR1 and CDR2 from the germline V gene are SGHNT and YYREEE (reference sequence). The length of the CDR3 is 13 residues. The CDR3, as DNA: TGTGCCGCACAACAGGGTCCCACAGATACGCAGTATTTT. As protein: CAAQQGPTDTQYF.

The CDR3, as DNA: TGTGCCAGTCGGACACCCAACTATGGCTACACCTTC. It specifies CASRTPNYGYTF. The rearrangement joins TRBV19 to TRBJ1-2, with a tentative D call TRBD1 (5 bases). V lost 8 bases to trimming and J lost 2 bases, with 9 bases between them. This CDR3 is 12 amino acids long. CDR1 and CDR2 (germline): LNHDA, SQIVND (reference sequence).

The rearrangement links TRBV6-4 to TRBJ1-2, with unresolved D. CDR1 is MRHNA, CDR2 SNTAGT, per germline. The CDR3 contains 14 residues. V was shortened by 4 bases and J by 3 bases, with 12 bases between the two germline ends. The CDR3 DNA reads TGTGCCAGCAGTGGTACCTACCAAGACTATGGCTACACCTTC. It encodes CASSGTYQDYGYTF.

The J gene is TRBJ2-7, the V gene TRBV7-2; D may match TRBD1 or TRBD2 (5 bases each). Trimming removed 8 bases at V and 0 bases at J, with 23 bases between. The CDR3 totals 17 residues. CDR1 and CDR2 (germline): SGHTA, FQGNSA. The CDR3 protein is CASGELAPGGGSYEQYF. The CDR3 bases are TGTGCCAGCGGAGAGCTTGCCCCCGGTGGGGGCTCCTACGAGCAGTACTTC.

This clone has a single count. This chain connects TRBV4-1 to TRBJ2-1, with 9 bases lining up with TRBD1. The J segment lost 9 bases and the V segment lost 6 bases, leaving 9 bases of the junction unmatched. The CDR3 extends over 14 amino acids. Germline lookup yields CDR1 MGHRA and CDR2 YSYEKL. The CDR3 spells CASSTGQGSGEQFF. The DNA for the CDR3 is TGCGCCAGCAGTACGGGACAGGGCTCGGGTGAGCAGTTCTTC.

The CDR3 bases are TGTGCCAGCAGCCCACACAGGGTAGGGGGTGAAGCTTTCTTT. As protein: CASSPHRVGGEAFF. The rearrangement joins TRBV3-1 (or the pseudogene TRBV3-2) to TRBJ1-1; maybe TRBD1 (6 bases). This CDR3 has 14 residues. The V gene's germline CDR1 is LGHDT and CDR2 YNNKEL (reference sequence). The V end was cut by 4 bases, the J end by 7 bases, with 16 bases between.

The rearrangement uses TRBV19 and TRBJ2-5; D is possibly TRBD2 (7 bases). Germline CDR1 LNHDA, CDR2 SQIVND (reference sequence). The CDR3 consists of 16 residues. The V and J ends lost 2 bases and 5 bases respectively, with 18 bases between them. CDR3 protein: CASSISWGGAGETQYF. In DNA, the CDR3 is TGTGCCAGTAGTATATCTTGGGGGGGGGCCGGGGAGACCCAGTACTTC. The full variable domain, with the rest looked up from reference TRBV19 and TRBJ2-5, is DGGITQSPKYLFRKEGQNVTLSCEQNLNHDAMYWYRQDPGQGLRLIYYSQIVNDFQKGDIAEGYSVSREKKESFPLTVTSAQKNPTAFYLCASSISWGGAGETQYFGPGTRLLVL.